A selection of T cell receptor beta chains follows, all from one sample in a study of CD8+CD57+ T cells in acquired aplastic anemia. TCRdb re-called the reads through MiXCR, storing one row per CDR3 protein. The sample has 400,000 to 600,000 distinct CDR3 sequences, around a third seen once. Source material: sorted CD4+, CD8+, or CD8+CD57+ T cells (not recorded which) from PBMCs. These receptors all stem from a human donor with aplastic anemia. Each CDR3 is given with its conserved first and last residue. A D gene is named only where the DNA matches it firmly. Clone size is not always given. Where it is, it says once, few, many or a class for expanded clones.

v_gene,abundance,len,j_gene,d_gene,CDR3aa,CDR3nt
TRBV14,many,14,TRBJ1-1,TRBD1,CASSHTNRGMGAFF,TGTGCCAGCAGCCACACTAACAGGGGAATGGGAGCTTTCTTT
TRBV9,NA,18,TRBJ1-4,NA,CASSPYPRVKLSDEKLFF,TGTGCCAGCAGCCCCTACCCAAGGGTCAAGCTTTCAGACGAAAAACTGTTTTTT
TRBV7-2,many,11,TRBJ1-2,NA,CASSLVSGYTF,TGTGCCAGCAGCTTAGTTTCCGGCTACACCTTC
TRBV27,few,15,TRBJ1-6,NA,CASSPIRVRNSPLHF,TGTGCCAGCAGTCCCATACGGGTTCGTAATTCACCCCTCCACTTT
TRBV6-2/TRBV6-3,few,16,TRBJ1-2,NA,CASSYSIRRSNYGYTF,TGTGCCAGCAGTTACTCGATCCGGCGATCTAACTATGGCTACACCTTC
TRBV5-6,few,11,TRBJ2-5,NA,CASSKEETQYF,TGTGCCAGCAGCAAGGAAGAGACCCAGTACTTC
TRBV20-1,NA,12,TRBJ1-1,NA,CSAEPWGAEAFF,TGCAGTGCTGAGCCTTGGGGTGCTGAAGCTTTCTTT
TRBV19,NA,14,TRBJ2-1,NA,CASSFLSSYNEQFF,TGTGCCAGTAGTTTCCTGAGCTCCTACAATGAGCAGTTCTTC
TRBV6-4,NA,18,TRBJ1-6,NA,CASSKTVGGVSYNSPLHF,TGTGCCAGCAGTAAAACGGTGGGAGGGGTCTCCTATAATTCACCCCTCCACTTT
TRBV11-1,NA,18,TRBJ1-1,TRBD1,CASSLAGQGARGVTEAFF,TGTGCCAGCAGCTTAGCGGGACAGGGGGCGCGGGGGGTCACTGAAGCTTTCTTT
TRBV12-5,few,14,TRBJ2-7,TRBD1,CASGLWDRVYEQYF,TGTGCTAGTGGTTTGTGGGACAGGGTCTACGAGCAGTACTTC
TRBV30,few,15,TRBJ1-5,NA,CAWSAGGLMNQPQHF,TGTGCCTGGAGTGCCGGGGGACTCATGAATCAGCCCCAGCATTTT
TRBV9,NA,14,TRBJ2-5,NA,CASSQDDRGGTQYF,TGTGCCAGCAGCCAAGATGACCGGGGAGGGACCCAGTACTTC
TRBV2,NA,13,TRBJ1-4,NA,CARSQGQDEKLFF,TGTGCCCGCTCACAAGGACAAGATGAAAAACTGTTTTTT
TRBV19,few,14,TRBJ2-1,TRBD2,CASSITSGITEQFF,TGTGCCAGTAGTATCACTAGCGGGATTACTGAGCAGTTCTTC
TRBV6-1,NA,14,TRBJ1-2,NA,CASKEGITNYGYTF,TGTGCCAGCAAGGAGGGAATTACTAACTATGGCTACACCTTC
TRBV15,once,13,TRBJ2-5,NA,CATSRETQETQYF,TGTGCCACCAGCAGAGAGACCCAGGAGACCCAGTACTTC
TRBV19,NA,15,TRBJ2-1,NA,CASTIAQGRRDEQFF,TGTGCCAGTACTATAGCCCAGGGAAGACGGGATGAGCAGTTCTTC
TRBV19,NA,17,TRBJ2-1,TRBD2,CASSSWTSGVGYNEQFF,TGTGCCAGTAGTTCCTGGACTAGCGGGGTCGGCTACAATGAGCAGTTCTTC
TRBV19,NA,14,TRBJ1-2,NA,CASNPAGRMPGYTF,TGTGCCAGTAACCCGGCGGGCAGGATGCCTGGCTACACCTTC
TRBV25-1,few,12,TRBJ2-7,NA,CASRFLGYEQYF,TGTGCCAGCCGGTTCCTCGGCTACGAGCAGTACTTC
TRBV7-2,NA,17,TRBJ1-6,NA,CASSLGRDLSNNSPPHF,TGTGCCAGCAGCCTGGGGAGAGACCTAAGCAATAATTCACCCCCCCACTTT
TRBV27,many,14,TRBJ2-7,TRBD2,CASSREREGWEQYF,TGTGCCAGCAGCAGAGAGCGGGAGGGCTGGGAGCAGTACTTC
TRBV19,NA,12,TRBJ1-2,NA,CASSEVGLGYTF,TGTGCCAGTAGTGAGGTTGGGCTTGGCTACACCTTC
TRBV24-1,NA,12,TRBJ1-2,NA,CATSDALSGYTF,TGTGCCACCAGTGACGCTTTGTCCGGCTACACCTTC
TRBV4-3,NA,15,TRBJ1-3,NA,CASSPEFISGNTIYF,TGCGCCAGCAGCCCCGAGTTTATCTCTGGAAACACCATATATTTT
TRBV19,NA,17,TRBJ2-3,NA,CASSNRMGQPGADTQYF,TGTGCCAGTAGTAACCGAATGGGGCAGCCAGGGGCAGATACGCAGTATTTT
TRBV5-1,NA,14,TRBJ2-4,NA,CASSLNSWEGIQYF,TGCGCCAGCAGCTTGAATTCGTGGGAAGGCATTCAGTACTTC
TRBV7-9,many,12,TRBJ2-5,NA,CASSLVPETQYF,TGTGCCAGCAGCTTAGTTCCCGAGACCCAGTACTTC
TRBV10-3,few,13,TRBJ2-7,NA,CASSFTGTNEQYF,TGTGCCAGCAGTTTCACAGGGACTAACGAGCAGTACTTC
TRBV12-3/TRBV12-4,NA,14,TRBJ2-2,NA,CASTPTANTGELFF,TGTGCCAGCACCCCGACAGCGAACACCGGGGAGCTGTTTTTT
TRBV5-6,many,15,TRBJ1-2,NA,CASTRPRDWDYGYTF,TGTGCCAGCACCAGACCGCGGGACTGGGATTATGGCTACACCTTC
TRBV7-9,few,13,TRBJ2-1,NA,CASSLVGNNEQFF,TGTGCCAGCAGCTTAGTGGGGAACAATGAGCAGTTCTTC
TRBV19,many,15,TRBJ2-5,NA,CASSIAPGLQETQYF,TGTGCCAGTAGTATAGCCCCCGGACTACAAGAGACCCAGTACTTC
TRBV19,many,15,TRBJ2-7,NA,CASRTRLGTSYEQYF,TGTGCCAGTAGGACCCGACTAGGGACCTCCTACGAGCAGTACTTC
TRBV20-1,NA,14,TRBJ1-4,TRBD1,CSAVSGQGAEKLFF,TGCAGTGCAGTATCGGGACAGGGAGCCGAAAAACTGTTTTTT
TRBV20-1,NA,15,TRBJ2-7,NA,CSARDRRVGSYEQYF,TGCAGTGCTAGAGATAGGAGGGTCGGTTCCTACGAGCAGTACTTC
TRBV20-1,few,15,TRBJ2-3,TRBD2,CSARAGGSFTDTQYF,TGCAGTGCTAGAGCGGGGGGATCTTTCACAGATACGCAGTATTTT
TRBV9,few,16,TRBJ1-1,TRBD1,CASSVAPGGVNTEAFF,TGTGCCAGCAGCGTAGCTCCAGGGGGCGTCAACACTGAAGCTTTCTTT